The rows below give T cell receptor beta chains drawn from one sample of a study of OX40 agonist ivuxolimab in advanced cancers. Measured with immunoSEQ multiplex PCR; TCRdb has only the in-frame clones, and not every one. The profile shows about 64,000 clones, 80% to 95% of them singletons. This sample comprised CD4+ or CD8+ T cells sorted from blood, obtained in a trial of the OX40 agonist ivuxolimab. Every receptor here comes from an adult with an advanced solid tumor such as melanoma, head and neck, liver or kidney cancer. Both conserved end residues are part of each CDR3. A D gene is named only where the DNA matches it firmly. Part of the rows lack a size; the others show once, few, many or a class for expanded clones.

clone size	V gene	D gene	J gene	CDR3 protein
-	TRBV11-2	TRBD1	TRBJ1-2	CASSLRTGDNYGYTF
-	TRBV4-1	-	TRBJ1-1	CASSQVHLRQKNTEAFF
-	TRBV19	-	TRBJ1-3	CASNLKGSSGNTIYF
-	TRBV5-1	-	TRBJ2-2	CASSQQRTNTGELFF
few	TRBV9	TRBD1	TRBJ2-7	CASSGGQGTHEQYF
once	TRBV7-8	TRBD2	TRBJ2-7	CASSSLLAGGSYEQYF
-	TRBV5-4	-	TRBJ1-2	CASSPSGGSVYYGYTF
-	TRBV5-4	-	TRBJ2-3	CASSLVGGTPGPDTQYF
-	TRBV11-3	-	TRBJ2-1	CASSRVVGEQFF
few	TRBV19	-	TRBJ1-5	CASSISGQSPQHF
-	TRBV7-6	TRBD1	TRBJ2-1	CASSYPGTGITEQFF
-	TRBV27	-	TRBJ1-1	CASYRGAGDWNTEAFF
-	TRBV9	-	TRBJ1-1	CASSVADPGATEAFF
-	TRBV7-2	TRBD2	TRBJ2-7	CASRRLAGGSEQYF
-	TRBV19	-	TRBJ2-3	CASSIQSDTQYF
-	TRBV6-1	TRBD2	TRBJ2-7	CASSGGLALSSYEQYF
-	TRBV11-2	TRBD2	TRBJ2-7	CASSLILAGSSYEQYF
-	TRBV7-2	TRBD1	TRBJ2-1	CASSPDRGPLPEQFF
-	TRBV19	-	TRBJ2-7	CATDDGNSYEQYF
-	TRBV7-9	TRBD1	TRBJ2-7	CASSPGQGYEQYF
-	TRBV2	-	TRBJ2-5	CASSEGGTPGGETQYF
-	TRBV19	TRBD1	TRBJ1-2	CASSMRRDSPIFNYGYTF
-	TRBV7-9	TRBD1	TRBJ1-5	CASSPGQFGNQPQHF
-	TRBV7-2	-	TRBJ1-2	CASSLVRDQVYGYTF
-	TRBV4-3	TRBD2	TRBJ2-3	CASSQGSGSVSADTQYF
-	TRBV7-9	-	TRBJ1-1	CASSLQDTEAFF
-	TRBV15	-	TRBJ2-5	CATSRDLVEETQYF
-	TRBV6-5	TRBD1	TRBJ2-7	CASSYTGGFSYEQYF
-	TRBV19	TRBD2	TRBJ2-5	CASSIVLLAGEVGQETQYF
-	TRBV14	-	TRBJ1-1	CASSRISGTEAFF
-	TRBV6-5	TRBD1	TRBJ2-7	CASSPDRDRGYEQYF
-	TRBV30	TRBD1	TRBJ2-4	CAWDRGRRSPQNIQYF
-	TRBV9	-	TRBJ2-5	CASSVGRGEETQYF
-	TRBV18	-	TRBJ2-7	CASSPSQGSYEQYF
once	TRBV9	TRBD2	TRBJ2-2	CASSVGAGGLSGTGELFF
-	TRBV18	TRBD1	TRBJ2-2	CASSVGQSTGELFF
-	TRBV7-2	-	TRBJ2-7	CASRKGVGRSYEQYF
-	TRBV27	-	TRBJ2-1	CASGKAVYNEQFF